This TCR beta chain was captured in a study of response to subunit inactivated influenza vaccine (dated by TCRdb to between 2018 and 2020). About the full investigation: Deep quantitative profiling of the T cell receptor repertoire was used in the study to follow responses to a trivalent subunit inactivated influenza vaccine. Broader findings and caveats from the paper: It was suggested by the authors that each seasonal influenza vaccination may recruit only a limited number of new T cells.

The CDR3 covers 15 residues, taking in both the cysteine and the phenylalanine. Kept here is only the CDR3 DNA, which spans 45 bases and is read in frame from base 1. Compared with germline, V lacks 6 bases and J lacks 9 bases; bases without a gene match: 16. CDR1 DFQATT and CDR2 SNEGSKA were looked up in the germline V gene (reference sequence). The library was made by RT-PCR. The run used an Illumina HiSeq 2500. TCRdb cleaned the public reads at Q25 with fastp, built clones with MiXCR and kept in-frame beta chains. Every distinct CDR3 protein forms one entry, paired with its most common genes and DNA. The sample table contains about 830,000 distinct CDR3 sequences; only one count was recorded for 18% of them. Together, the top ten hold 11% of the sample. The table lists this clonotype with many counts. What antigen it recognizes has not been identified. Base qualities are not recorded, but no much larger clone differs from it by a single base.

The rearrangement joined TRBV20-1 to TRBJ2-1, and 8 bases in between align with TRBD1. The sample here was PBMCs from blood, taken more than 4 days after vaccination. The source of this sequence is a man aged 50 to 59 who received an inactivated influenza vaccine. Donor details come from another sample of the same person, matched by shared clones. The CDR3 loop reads CSANPGQGGSREQFF. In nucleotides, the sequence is TGCAGTGCCAACCCTGGACAGGGCGGATCCCGTGAGCAGTTCTTC.